The clone carrying this T cell receptor beta chain was seen ten or more times. The CDR3 length is 16 residues. CDR1 is LNHNV, CDR2 YYDKDF, per germline (reference sequence). V was trimmed by 0 bases and J by 2 bases, leaving 14 bases between them. TCRdb called the 5' RACE reads again in MiXCR, with one record for every CDR3 protein. This sample has about 74,000 distinct CDR3 sequences, with more than 5.5% found just once. This sample is part of a study of T cells after yellow fever vaccination. The TCR originated in a man between 18 and 35 years old who received the YFV17D yellow fever vaccine. The sequencing here drew on CD8+ T cells sorted from PBMCs, taken 5 to 6 days after the first yellow fever vaccination. This sequence joins TRBV15 and TRBJ2-7, with a tentative D call TRBD1 (7 bases). The CDR3 loop is CATSRDRRDSTYEQYF. CDR3 nucleotide sequence: TGTGCCACCAGCAGAGATCGGAGGGACAGCACCTACGAGCAGTACTTC.